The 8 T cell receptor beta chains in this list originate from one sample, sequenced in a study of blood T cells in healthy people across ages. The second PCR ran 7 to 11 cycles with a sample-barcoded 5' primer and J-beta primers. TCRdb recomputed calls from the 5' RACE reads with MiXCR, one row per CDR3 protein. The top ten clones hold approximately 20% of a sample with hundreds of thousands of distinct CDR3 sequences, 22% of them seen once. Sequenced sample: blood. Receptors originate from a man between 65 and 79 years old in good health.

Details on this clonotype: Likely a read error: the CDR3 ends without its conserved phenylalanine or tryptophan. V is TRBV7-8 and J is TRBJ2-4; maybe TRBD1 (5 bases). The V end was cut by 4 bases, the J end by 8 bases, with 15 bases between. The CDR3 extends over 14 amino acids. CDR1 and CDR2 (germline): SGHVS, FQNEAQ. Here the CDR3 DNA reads TGTGCCAGCAGCTCGAAAGACAGTGTGGACATTCAGTACCTC. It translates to CASSSKDSVDIQYL.

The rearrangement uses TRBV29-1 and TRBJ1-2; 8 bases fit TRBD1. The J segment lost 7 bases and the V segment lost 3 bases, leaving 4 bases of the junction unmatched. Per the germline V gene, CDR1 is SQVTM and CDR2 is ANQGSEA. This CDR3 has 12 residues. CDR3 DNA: TGCAGCGTTGAGTCAGGGGGCGGTGGCTACACCTTC. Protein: CSVESGGGGYTF.

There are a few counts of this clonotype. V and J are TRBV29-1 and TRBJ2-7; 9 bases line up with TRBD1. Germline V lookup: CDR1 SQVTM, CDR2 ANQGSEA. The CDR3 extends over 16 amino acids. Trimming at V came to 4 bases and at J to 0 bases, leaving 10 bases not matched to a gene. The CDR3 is CSVVTGGTGHSYEQYF. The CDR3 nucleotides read TGCAGCGTTGTGACAGGGGGGACAGGGCACTCCTACGAGCAGTACTTC.

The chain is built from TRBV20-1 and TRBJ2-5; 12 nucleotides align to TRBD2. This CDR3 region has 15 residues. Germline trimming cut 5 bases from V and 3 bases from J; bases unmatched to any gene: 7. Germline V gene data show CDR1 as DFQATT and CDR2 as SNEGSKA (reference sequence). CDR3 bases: TGCAGTGCTCCTAGACTAGCGGGGGCCAAAGAGACCCAGTACTTC. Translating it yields CSAPRLAGAKETQYF.

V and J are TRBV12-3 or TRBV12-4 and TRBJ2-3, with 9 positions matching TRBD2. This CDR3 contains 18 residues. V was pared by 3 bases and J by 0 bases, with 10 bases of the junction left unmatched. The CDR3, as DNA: TGTGCCAGCAGTTTTAGGGCGGGGGGGCAGGAGAGCACAGATACGCAGTATTTT. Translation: CASSFRAGGQESTDTQYF.

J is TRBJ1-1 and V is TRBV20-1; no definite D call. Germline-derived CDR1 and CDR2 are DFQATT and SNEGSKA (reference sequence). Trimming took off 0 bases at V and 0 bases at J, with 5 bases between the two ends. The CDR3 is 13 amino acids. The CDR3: CSARDRLNTEAFF. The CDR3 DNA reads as TGCAGTGCTAGAGATCGGTTGAACACTGAAGCTTTCTTT.

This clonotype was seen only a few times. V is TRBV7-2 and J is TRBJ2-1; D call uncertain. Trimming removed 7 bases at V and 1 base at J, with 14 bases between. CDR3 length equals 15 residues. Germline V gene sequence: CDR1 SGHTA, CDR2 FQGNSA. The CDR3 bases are TGTGCCAGCACCGTCAATCCGGCGTCCTACAATGAGCAGTTCTTC. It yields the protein CASTVNPASYNEQFF.

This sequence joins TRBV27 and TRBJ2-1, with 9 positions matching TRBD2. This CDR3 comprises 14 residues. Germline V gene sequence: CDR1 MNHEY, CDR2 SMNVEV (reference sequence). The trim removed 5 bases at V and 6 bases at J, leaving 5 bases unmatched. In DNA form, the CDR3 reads TGTGCCAGCAGTCCTCCGGGACTAGCCAATGAGCAGTTCTTC. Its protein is CASSPPGLANEQFF.